This T cell receptor (beta chain) was sequenced for a study of cytomegalovirus exposure and HLA in healthy donors. General study findings and limits: Prediction of most subjects' HLA-A and HLA-B alleles by TCR beta sequences was reportedly accurate. Later on, an analysis tied around 17,000 TCR beta sequences to HLA alleles at 0.05 false discovery rate. In a later analysis, a missense DCLRE1C variant was linked to TCR beta V- and J-gene trimming.

PCR primers comprised 60 Vbeta and 13 Jbeta primers. Generated by immunoSEQ multiplex PCR, the TCRdb table keeps only in-frame clones and is missing some. The sample holds about 130,000 clones; 65% to 85% are singletons and the top ten take 0.95% to 1.5%. CDR1 is MNHEY and CDR2 is SMNVEV in the germline V gene (reference sequence). V lost 2 bases to trimming and J lost 3 bases; unmatched junction nucleotides: 3. This CDR3 is built from 14 residues. As regards this clone: Antigen specificity is unknown.

The sample taken for sequencing was PBMCs. This chain joins TRBV27 and TRBJ2-7; 8 bases are shared with TRBD1. The receptor was isolated from a boy between 10 and 17 years old in good health and CMV-seronegative. Written as DNA, the CDR3 is TGTGCCAGCAGTTTAAGGGGGACAGGCTACGAGCAGTACTTC. Translation gives CASSLRGTGYEQYF.